This is a list of T cell receptor beta chains from one sample in a study of blood T cell repertoires in COVID-19. The method was immunoSEQ multiplex PCR; TCRdb's version includes in-frame clones alone and lacks a portion of them. The repertoire holds some 450,000 clones, with around 90% as singletons. The sample comprised peripheral blood. These TCRs come from a man aged 18 to 29 with COVID-19, enrolled during active disease. Each CDR3 is given with its conserved first and last residue. A D gene is named only where the DNA matches it firmly. Clone size is given for some rows only: seen once, a few or many times, or a class if the clone is expanded.

size	V	J	D	CDR3	DNA
few	TRBV15	TRBJ2-2	-	CATSRGQNTGELFF	TGTGCCACCAGCAGAGGACAGAACACCGGGGAGCTGTTTTTT
-	TRBV6-5	TRBJ2-7	-	CASRGDQGSYEQYF	TGTGCCAGCAGAGGTGACCAGGGGTCTTACGAGCAGTACTTC
-	TRBV18	TRBJ2-7	-	CASSPPGATRYEQYF	TGTGCCAGCTCACCACCGGGGGCTACCCGCTACGAGCAGTACTTC
-	TRBV7-6	TRBJ2-3	TRBD2	CASSAKRGSTDTQYF	TGTGCCAGCAGCGCCAAGCGGGGGAGCACAGATACGCAGTATTTT
-	TRBV19	TRBJ2-7	TRBD2	CASSSPGLETYEQYF	TGTGCCAGTAGTTCACCGGGACTAGAGACATACGAGCAGTACTTC
-	TRBV2	TRBJ2-1	-	CASSEAEEYNNEQFF	TGTGCCAGCAGTGAAGCGGAGGAGTATAACAATGAGCAGTTCTTC
-	TRBV9	TRBJ1-1	TRBD1	CASSAQITGGSDTEAFF	TGTGCCAGCAGCGCCCAGATCACAGGGGGCTCGGACACTGAAGCTTTCTTT
-	TRBV6-5	TRBJ1-1	-	CASSYSLRTEAFF	TGTGCCAGCAGTTACTCCCTGCGCACTGAAGCTTTCTTT
-	TRBV11-3	TRBJ2-7	TRBD2	CASSLVAGSSYEQYF	TGTGCCAGCAGCTTGGTAGCGGGGAGCTCCTACGAGCAGTACTTC
-	TRBV5-4	TRBJ2-5	TRBD2	CASRELAAQETQYF	TGTGCCAGCAGGGAACTAGCGGCTCAAGAGACCCAGTACTTC
-	TRBV11-2	TRBJ2-3	TRBD2	CASSSPLAGGDTQYF	TGTGCCAGCAGCTCCCCCCTAGCGGGGGGGGATACGCAGTATTTT
-	TRBV28	TRBJ1-2	-	CASSFSLYGYTF	TGTGCCAGCAGTTTTTCCCTATATGGCTACACCTTC
-	TRBV7-8	TRBJ2-7	TRBD2	CASSLGRDYYEQYF	TGTGCCAGCAGCTTAGGCAGGGACTACTACGAGCAGTACTTC
once	TRBV11-2	TRBJ2-2	TRBD2	CASSPKRLAGGLVTGELFF	TGTGCCAGCAGCCCGAAAAGACTAGCGGGGGGGCTGGTCACCGGGGAGCTGTTTTTT
-	TRBV27	TRBJ1-3	TRBD1	CASSSDRDRVQNTIYF	TGTGCCAGCAGTTCCGACCGGGACAGGGTCCAAAACACCATATATTTT
few	TRBV7-9	TRBJ2-7	TRBD2	CASSLAGLAPGEQYF	TGTGCCAGCAGCTTAGCGGGACTAGCGCCTGGCGAGCAGTACTTC
-	TRBV2	TRBJ2-5	TRBD1	CASSLNRGQRETQYF	TGTGCCAGCAGCCTCAACAGGGGGCAACGGGAGACCCAGTACTTC
-	TRBV6-5	TRBJ1-6	-	CASSYSTGYNSPLHF	TGTGCCAGCAGTTACTCGACAGGTTATAATTCACCCCTCCACTTT
-	TRBV29-1	TRBJ1-2	-	CSVDAGGGYTF	TGCAGCGTTGACGCGGGAGGTGGCTACACCTTC
once	TRBV7-3	TRBJ2-1	-	CASSPIGLYNEQFF	TGTGCCAGCAGCCCCATCGGTCTTTACAATGAGCAGTTCTTC
-	TRBV5-1	TRBJ2-3	-	CASSLGGDTSTDTQYF	TGCGCCAGCAGCTTGGGAGGGGACACTAGCACAGATACGCAGTATTTT
-	TRBV24-1	TRBJ2-3	-	CATSDSGGPTDTQYF	TGTGCCACCAGTGACTCGGGGGGCCCTACAGATACGCAGTATTTT
-	TRBV3-1/TRBV3-2	TRBJ1-4	TRBD1	CASSPTGGEEKLFF	TGTGCCAGCAGCCCCACAGGGGGAGAGGAAAAACTGTTTTTT
-	TRBV28	TRBJ2-3	TRBD2	CASSLTFPGLGTSGSTDTQYF	TGTGCCAGCAGTTTAACATTTCCAGGACTCGGAACTAGCGGATCCACAGATACGCAGTATTTT
few	TRBV27	TRBJ2-3	TRBD2	CASSTTSGGSQWQYF	TGTGCCAGCAGCACGACTAGCGGGGGTTCACAGTGGCAGTATTTT
-	TRBV10-3	TRBJ2-7	TRBD1	CAISSPRDSSYEQYF	TGTGCCATCAGCTCCCCCCGGGACAGCTCCTACGAGCAGTACTTC
-	TRBV19	TRBJ2-7	TRBD1	CASSRDRGSYEQYF	TGTGCCAGTAGTAGGGACAGGGGGTCCTACGAGCAGTACTTC
-	TRBV11-3	TRBJ2-3	TRBD2	CASGGTSGRAGDTQYF	TGTGCCAGCGGAGGGACTAGCGGGAGGGCGGGGGATACGCAGTATTTT
-	TRBV12-3/TRBV12-4	TRBJ2-1	-	CASSLWQGDEQFF	TGTGCCAGCAGTTTATGGCAGGGTGACGAGCAGTTCTTC
-	TRBV11-2	TRBJ2-2	TRBD1	CAIKTDRVGRELFF	TGTGCCATAAAAACGGACAGGGTGGGCCGGGAGCTGTTTTTT
-	TRBV12-5	TRBJ2-3	TRBD1	CASGSQGYTQYF	TGTGCTAGTGGCTCACAGGGGTATACGCAGTATTTT
-	TRBV5-6	TRBJ2-7	-	CASSILGEQYF	TGTGCCAGCAGCATCCTCGGCGAGCAGTACTTC
-	TRBV29-1	TRBJ2-7	-	CSVEERRNEQYF	TGCAGCGTTGAAGAAAGGAGGAACGAGCAGTACTTC
-	TRBV5-1	TRBJ2-5	-	CASSFRVGQETQYF	TGCGCCAGCAGCTTCAGGGTGGGGCAAGAGACCCAGTACTTC
-	TRBV3-1/TRBV3-2	TRBJ2-6	TRBD2	CASSQGTSGGFRANVLTF	TGTGCCAGCAGCCAAGGGACTAGCGGGGGCTTTAGGGCCAACGTCCTGACTTTC
-	TRBV9	TRBJ2-2	TRBD1	CASSPQTGPTGELFF	TGTGCCAGCAGCCCTCAGACAGGGCCCACCGGGGAGCTGTTTTTT
-	TRBV19	TRBJ2-1	TRBD2	CASSTSTSGEQFF	TGTGCCAGTAGTACTTCGACTAGCGGTGAGCAGTTCTTC
-	TRBV4-1	TRBJ2-1	-	CASSPFGFGYNEQFF	TGCGCCAGCAGCCCCTTCGGGTTTGGGTACAATGAGCAGTTCTTC
-	TRBV2	TRBJ2-3	TRBD1	CASVMTGVGTDTQYF	TGTGCCAGCGTTATGACAGGGGTGGGCACAGATACGCAGTATTTT
-	TRBV7-9	TRBJ2-5	TRBD1	CASSLPRQGNLETQYF	TGTGCCAGCAGCCTACCGAGACAGGGGAACCTAGAGACCCAGTACTTC
once	TRBV7-2	TRBJ1-3	-	CASSLRESSGNTIYF	TGTGCCAGCAGCTTACGAGAAAGCTCTGGAAACACCATATATTTT
-	TRBV6-4	TRBJ2-7	TRBD1	CASSDPRGRSDEQYF	TGTGCCAGCAGTGACCCCAGGGGGCGCTCGGACGAGCAGTACTTC
-	TRBV27	TRBJ2-1	-	CASSFRDYNEQFF	TGTGCCAGCAGTTTCAGGGATTACAATGAGCAGTTCTTC